The 32 T cell receptor beta chains presented below share a single source sample, sequenced in a study of graft-versus-host responses after intestinal transplantation. Generated by immunoSEQ multiplex PCR, the TCRdb table keeps only in-frame clones and is missing some. The sample lists 9,000 to 10,000 clones, roughly 27% occurring once. The source was alloreactive CD4+ T cells from a mixed lymphocyte reaction culture, collected before intestinal transplant. Subset in this sample: CFSE-low proliferating T cells sorted from approximately 6-day pre-transplant mixed lymphocyte reaction (GvH or HvG direction). All receptors come from a human patient who received an intestinal transplant.

The genes are TRBV6-6 and TRBJ2-1, with 11 bases that match TRBD2. In germline, CDR1 is MNHNY, CDR2 SVGAGI (reference sequence). V shed 5 bases, J shed 15 bases, and the junction held 9 bases outside the gene matches. The CDR3 runs 13 residues. The CDR3 sequence is CASSIAGGRPAFF. The CDR3, as DNA: TGTGCCAGCAGTATAGCGGGAGGGCGTCCGGCGTTCTTC.

By share, this clone counts as medium-sized. This chain links TRBV2 with TRBJ2-2, with D tentatively TRBD2 (6 bases). The CDR3 loop spans 15 amino acids. Between the trimmed V and J ends, which lost 3 bases and 1 base, there was a span of 9 bases. CDR1 SNHLY and CDR2 FYNNEI come from the germline V gene. The CDR3 bases are TGTGCCAGCAGTGACCCGACTAGGAACACCGGGGAGCTGTTTTTT. It codes for CASSDPTRNTGELFF.

By share, this clone ranks as medium-sized. The chain is built from TRBV4-1 and TRBJ2-2, with 8 bases fitting TRBD1. The CDR3 totals 15 residues. The germline gives CDR1 MGHRA, CDR2 YSYEKL. The trim removed 0 bases at V and 7 bases at J, leaving 4 bases unmatched. The CDR3 sequence: CASSQEPGGGGELFF. The DNA for the CDR3 is TGCGCCAGCAGCCAAGAACCAGGGGGCGGCGGGGAGCTGTTTTTT.

The rearrangement links TRBV27 to TRBJ2-1, with D unresolved. Germline assignment: CDR1 MNHEY and CDR2 SMNVEV (reference sequence). V was cut by 2 bases and J by 3 bases, with 5 bases left in between. The CDR3 extends over 13 amino acids. This CDR3 is CASSLHGYNEQFF. The CDR3 bases are TGTGCCAGCAGTTTACATGGCTACAATGAGCAGTTCTTC.

The chain combines TRBV19 with TRBJ2-7; a possible D gene is TRBD2 (6 bases). The CDR3 consists of 14 residues. V lost 6 bases, J lost 0 bases, and 12 bases lay in between. Germline CDR1 reads LNHDA; CDR2 reads SQIVND (reference sequence). As DNA, the CDR3 is TGTGCCAGTAGGATGCGGGGTATCTCCTACGAGCAGTACTTC. It specifies CASRMRGISYEQYF.

The J gene is TRBJ1-1, the V gene TRBV7-8; maybe TRBD1 (5 bases). Germline V gene sequence: CDR1 SGHVS, CDR2 FQNEAQ. The V end was cut by 3 bases, the J end by 6 bases, with 11 bases between. This CDR3 is built from 13 residues. CDR3 sequence: CASSLGGTSEAFF. The CDR3 nucleotides are TGTGCCAGCAGCTTGGGGGGGACGTCTGAAGCTTTCTTT. Full variable domain (missing parts from reference TRBV7-8 and TRBJ1-1): GAGVSQSPRYKVAKRGQDVALRCDPISGHVSLFWYQQALGQGPEFLTYFQNEAQLDKSGLPSDRFFAERPEGSVSTLKIQRTQQEDSAVYLCASSLGGTSEAFFGQGTRLTVV.

The chain carries TRBV5-8 and TRBJ2-1; 13 bases are shared with TRBD2. J gave up 2 bases and V 5 bases, and 1 base lay outside the gene matches. The CDR3 runs 15 residues. The germline V gene has CDR1 SGHTS and CDR2 YDEGEE. DNA of the CDR3: TGTGCCAGCAGGGGGACTAGCGGGACCTACAATGAGCAGTTCTTC. It yields the protein CASRGTSGTYNEQFF.

This clone was counted between two and nine times. The chain has TRBV7-8 and TRBJ2-1; D is tentatively TRBD1 or TRBD2 (5 bases each). V was trimmed by 3 bases and J by 4 bases, leaving 10 bases between them. Per germline, CDR1 SGHVS and CDR2 FQNEAQ. This CDR3 is built from 14 residues. CDR3 sequence reads: CASSFPGPYNEQFF. CDR3 in DNA: TGTGCCAGCAGCTTTCCGGGGCCGTACAATGAGCAGTTCTTC.

Comments on this clone: It differs at one base from a far larger clone, so likely a read error. The chain uses TRBV4-2 and TRBJ2-7; possibly TRBD1 or TRBD2 for D (5 bases each). The CDR3 has 15 residues. Germline values: CDR1 LGHNA, CDR2 YNFKEQ. The V and J ends lost 4 bases and 7 bases respectively, with 20 bases between them. CDR3 amino acids: CASSLGLEGRWEQYF. DNA for the CDR3: TGTGCCAGCAGCCTAGGGCTTGAGGGGCGCTGGGAGCAGTACTTC.

This clone is classed as medium-sized. The chain uses TRBV7-9 and TRBJ2-1; 8 nucleotides align to TRBD1. The CDR3 has 17 residues. Germline V gene data show CDR1 as SEHNR and CDR2 as FQNEAQ (reference sequence). V was clipped by 5 bases and J by 4 bases; unmatched bases: 13. CDR3 amino acids: CASSAPYLGQGYNEQFF. CDR3 coding DNA: TGTGCCAGCAGCGCCCCCTACCTCGGACAGGGATACAATGAGCAGTTCTTC.

Sample share makes this clone medium-sized. This chain connects TRBV29-1 to TRBJ1-1; 8 bases align to TRBD1. The germline V gene has CDR1 SQVTM and CDR2 ANQGSEA. V gave up 6 bases and J gave up 3 bases; unmatched junction bases: 6. The CDR3 spans 13 residues. For the CDR3, the DNA is TGCAGCGTAGACAGGGGCGATTACACTGAAGCTTTCTTT. The encoded protein is CSVDRGDYTEAFF.

This chain joins TRBV29-1 and TRBJ2-7; perhaps TRBD1 as D (6 bases). This CDR3 has 12 residues. V lost 6 bases, J lost 3 bases, and 12 bases lay in between. Germline V gene data show CDR1 as SQVTM and CDR2 as ANQGSEA. Here the CDR3 DNA reads TGCAGCGTGGGGGACATAGGCTACGAGCAGTACTTC. Protein sequence: CSVGDIGYEQYF.

This clone was seen only a few times. This chain links TRBV4-1 with TRBJ2-1, with TRBD1 matching 9 bases. Germline V gene data show CDR1 as MGHRA and CDR2 as YSYEKL. The CDR3 is 16 residues long. The ends lost 6 bases at V and 6 bases at J; junction bases unmatched: 12. The CDR3 is CASRRRGTGQVNEQFF. The CDR3 DNA reads TGCGCCAGCAGAAGGAGGGGGACAGGGCAGGTCAATGAGCAGTTCTTC.

This clone was seen more than once but under ten times. This chain joins TRBV27 and TRBJ2-1; 9 nucleotides align to TRBD2. V lost 6 bases to trimming and J lost 7 bases; unmatched junction nucleotides: 16. The length of the CDR3 is 17 residues. Germline V gives CDR1 MNHEY, CDR2 SMNVEV (reference sequence). CDR3 sequence: CASSSDLLREGRNEQFF. CDR3 DNA sequence: TGTGCCAGCAGCTCTGATTTGTTGCGGGAGGGCCGAAATGAGCAGTTCTTC.

The chain links TRBV7-9 to TRBJ2-7; 8 nucleotides match TRBD1. The germline gives CDR1 SEHNR, CDR2 FQNEAQ (reference sequence). This CDR3 spans 15 amino acids. V shed 5 bases, J shed 3 bases, and the junction held 9 bases outside the gene matches. In DNA form, the CDR3 reads TGTGCCAGCAGCCCGCCAGGGGGCGAGGACTACGAGCAGTACTTC. This codes for CASSPPGGEDYEQYF.

Relative to its sample, this clone is medium-sized. The V and J genes are TRBV11-2 and TRBJ2-2, with D possibly TRBD2 on 5 matching bases. V was shortened by 5 bases and J by 5 bases, with 15 bases between the two germline ends. The CDR3 runs 15 residues. Germline CDR1 is SGHAT and CDR2 is FQNNGV. CDR3 sequence reads: CASSPASGRTGELFF. The CDR3 nucleotides are TGTGCCAGCAGCCCCGCCAGTGGGAGAACCGGGGAGCTGTTTTTT.

The chain recombines TRBV6-1 with TRBJ2-7; unclear D gene. V was trimmed by 1 base and J by 0 bases, leaving 10 bases between them. The CDR3 has 15 residues. Germline V gene data show CDR1 as MNHNS and CDR2 as SASEGT. CDR3 nucleotide sequence: TGTGCCAGCAGTGAAGAAGCCCTGAGCTCCTACGAGCAGTACTTC. Protein product: CASSEEALSSYEQYF.

The chain couples TRBV13 to TRBJ2-7; 8 nucleotides align to TRBD1. CDR3 length: 15 amino acids. V was clipped by 6 bases and J by 4 bases; unmatched bases: 11. Germline V lookup: CDR1 PRHDT, CDR2 FYEKMQ (reference sequence). The CDR3 DNA is TGTGCCAGCAGTCAAACCCAGGGGGCAAGGTACGAGCAGTACTTC. Protein product: CASSQTQGARYEQYF.

Details on this clone: Possible read error: a much larger clone is one base away. The chain joins TRBV4-2 to TRBJ2-2; D possibly uses TRBD1 or TRBD2 (5 bases each). Deletions cut 0 bases from V and 4 bases from J, with 9 bases between. The CDR3 sequence is 15 residues long. In germline, CDR1 is LGHNA, CDR2 YNFKEQ. The CDR3 spells CASSQDSGRTGELFF. The CDR3, as DNA: TGTGCCAGCAGCCAAGATTCGGGGCGCACCGGGGAGCTGTTTTTT.

The chain is built from TRBV29-1 and TRBJ2-3; no clear D gene. Germline CDR1 reads SQVTM; CDR2 reads ANQGSEA. The CDR3 length is 11 residues. Trimming pared 4 bases from V and 8 bases from J, leaving 10 bases between. The CDR3 region is CSVVVGGTQYF. Written as DNA, the CDR3 is TGCAGCGTTGTGGTAGGCGGTACGCAGTATTTT.

This clone appeared a few times. The chain couples TRBV2 to TRBJ2-7, with D possibly matching TRBD2 (6 bases). V was trimmed by 8 bases and J by 2 bases, leaving 16 bases between them. The CDR3 has 14 amino acids. Germline V gene lookup returns CDR1 SNHLY and CDR2 FYNNEI. CDR3 coding DNA: TGTGCCAGCGGAGACTCTAGCGACGCCTACGAGCAGTACTTC. Translating it yields CASGDSSDAYEQYF.

The chain employs TRBV6-5 and TRBJ2-1, with D maybe TRBD2 (6 bases). Germline values: CDR1 MNHEY, CDR2 SVGAGI. The CDR3 contains 15 residues. The V gene lost 1 base and the J gene lost 7 bases, with 14 bases spanning the gap. CDR3 nucleotides: TGTGCCAGCAGTTACTTGCGGGACCTCGGGAATGAGCAGTTCTTC. The encoded protein is CASSYLRDLGNEQFF.

The chain employs TRBV7-3 and TRBJ2-5, with D possibly matching TRBD1 (5 bases). The V end lost 2 bases, the J end lost 10 bases, and 11 bases lay between the germline ends. Germline values: CDR1 SGHTA, CDR2 FQGTGA. This CDR3 is 12 amino acids long. The CDR3 DNA is TGTGCCAGCAGCTTAGGGGCGGTCGACCAGTACTTC. It specifies CASSLGAVDQYF.

V and J are TRBV19 and TRBJ1-2; 9 bases are a match to TRBD1. CDR1 is LNHDA and CDR2 is SQIVND in the germline V gene (reference sequence). V gave up 5 bases and J gave up 5 bases; unmatched junction bases: 9. This CDR3 is 15 amino acids long. The CDR3 region has the DNA TGTGCCAGTAGTCCCGGGACAGGGACCCTTTATGGCTACACCTTC. This gives the protein CASSPGTGTLYGYTF.

J is TRBJ2-7 and V is TRBV9; no reliable D call. Germline CDR1 and CDR2: SGDLS and YYNGEE. The ends were cut back, 4 bases at V and 1 base at J, with 12 bases in the middle. The CDR3 runs 14 residues. CDR3 region: CASSTGLQSYEQYF. DNA for the CDR3: TGTGCCAGCAGCACGGGCCTCCAATCCTACGAGCAGTACTTC.

The chain couples TRBV28 to TRBJ2-7; D remains unclear. The V end was cut by 4 bases, the J end by 4 bases, with 11 bases between. Per germline, CDR1 MDHEN and CDR2 SYDVKM. CDR3 size: 13 residues. The CDR3 loop reads CASSYSRVYEQYF. The DNA for the CDR3 is TGTGCCAGCAGTTACTCCAGAGTTTACGAGCAGTACTTC.

The V and J genes are TRBV29-1 and TRBJ1-1; unclear D gene. The V gene lost 7 bases and the J gene lost 4 bases, with 7 bases spanning the gap. This CDR3 has 10 residues. Per germline, CDR1 SQVTM and CDR2 ANQGSEA. DNA of the CDR3: TGCAGCGGGAGATCCACTGAAGCTTTCTTT. It is translated as CSGRSTEAFF.

The chain carries TRBV27 and TRBJ2-7, with a tentative D call TRBD2 (5 bases). This CDR3 has 19 residues. The ends were cut back, 5 bases at V and 7 bases at J, with 33 bases in the middle. Germline CDR1 MNHEY, CDR2 SMNVEV (reference sequence). CDR3 amino acids: CASSVDGHPSYGASGEQYF. The CDR3 bases are TGTGCCAGCAGTGTAGACGGGCACCCCTCCTACGGCGCCTCGGGAGAGCAGTACTTC.

The chain couples TRBV18 to TRBJ2-1; D might be TRBD2 (5 bases). CDR3 length: 14 amino acids. Trimming removed 3 bases from V and 9 bases from J, with 15 bases in between. CDR1 and CDR2 from the germline V gene are KGHSH and LQKENI. CDR3 nucleotides: TGTGCCAGCTCACCCCCCGGGAAGAACAGTGAGCAGTTCTTC. Its protein is CASSPPGKNSEQFF.

By share, this clone ranks as large. CDR3 sequence (DNA): TGTGCCAGCAGCGCCGAGACAGGGGGCTCCTACGAGCAGTACTTC. It is translated as CASSAETGGSYEQYF. The chain joins TRBV5-6 to TRBJ2-7; 9 nucleotides match TRBD1. This CDR3 spans 15 amino acids. Germline CDR1 is SGHDT and CDR2 is YYEEEE. J was trimmed by 0 bases and V by 4 bases; bases with no gene match: 5.

The rearrangement joins TRBV7-8 to TRBJ2-1, with 16 bases aligning to TRBD2. V lost 2 bases, J lost 0 bases, and 13 bases stayed unmatched. CDR3 length: 22 residues. Germline V lookup: CDR1 SGHVS, CDR2 FQNEAQ. The CDR3 region is CASSLPGFAGTSGRGSYNEQFF. In nucleotides, the CDR3 is TGTGCCAGCAGCTTACCGGGGTTCGCCGGGACTAGCGGGAGGGGCTCCTACAATGAGCAGTTCTTC.

By frequency in the sample, this clone is large. CDR3 residues: CASSLNGAYEQYF. CDR3 DNA sequence: TGCGCCAGCAGCTTGAACGGTGCCTACGAGCAGTACTTC. The rearrangement links TRBV5-1 to TRBJ2-7; D is undetermined. The CDR3 length is 13 residues. CDR1 and CDR2 from the germline V gene are SGHRS and YFSETQ. Trimming took 1 base from V and 2 from J, leaving 7 bases between them.